These 22 T cell receptor beta chains were all obtained from the same sample, sequenced in a study of T-cell memory formation after mild COVID-19. TCRdb fed the 5' RACE reads into MiXCR, producing one record per CDR3 protein. The sample yields 35,000 to 45,000 distinct CDR3 sequences, 6% to 8% seen once. Sequencing was carried out using PBMCs or a T cell subset sorted from them (not recorded which). Receptors were obtained from a man aged 18 to 35 who had mild COVID-19 (a few samples of this study predate the infection). Cell type and time point are not known.

The table lists this clonotype with many counts. CDR3 sequence: CASSLDTGQNYEQYF. DNA of the CDR3: TGTGCCAGCAGTTTAGACACGGGACAGAACTACGAGCAGTACTTC. This chain uses TRBV12-3 or TRBV12-4 with TRBJ2-7, with 7 bases aligning to TRBD1. V dropped 1 base and J dropped 3; count of bases not matched to a gene: 6. The CDR3 contains 15 residues.

This clonotype turned up a few times. V is TRBV3-1 and J is TRBJ1-2; D is perhaps TRBD1 (6 bases). Trimming left V 2 bases short and J 4 bases short, with 17 bases between. Germline assignment: CDR1 LGHDT and CDR2 YNNKEL (reference sequence). This CDR3 has 16 residues. DNA for the CDR3: TGTGCCAGCAGCCAACAAAGCAGGGGTTGGGGCTATGGCTACACCTTC. Encoded protein: CASSQQSRGWGYGYTF. Drawing the rest from reference TRBV3-1 and TRBJ1-2, the complete variable domain is DTAVSQTPKYLVTQMGNDKSIKCEQNLGHDTMYWYKQDSKKFLKIMFSYNNKELIINETVPNRFSPKSPDKAHLNLHINSLELGDSAVYFCASSQQSRGWGYGYTFGSGTRLTVV.

The V and J genes are TRBV5-1 and TRBJ1-5; D remains unclear. Germline CDR1 reads SGHRS; CDR2 reads YFSETQ. Trimming cost V 0 bases and J 1 base, with 11 bases left between them. The length of the CDR3 is 16 residues. The CDR3 bases are TGCGCCAGCAGCTTGGGAATAGCAACGAGCAATCAGCCCCAGCATTTT. It is translated as CASSLGIATSNQPQHF.

This clonotype was recorded at least ten times. The J gene is TRBJ2-5, the V gene TRBV5-1; tentative D call: TRBD1 (6 bases). Germline V gene lookup returns CDR1 SGHRS and CDR2 YFSETQ. Trimming stripped 1 base from V and 1 base from J, with 14 bases between. The CDR3 spans 16 residues. The CDR3 reads CASSLMVGGTQETQYF. As DNA, the CDR3 is TGCGCCAGCAGCTTGATGGTTGGGGGCACCCAAGAGACCCAGTACTTC.

This clonotype was found many times. This chain connects TRBV20-1 to TRBJ2-5, with 12 bases that match TRBD2. CDR1 DFQATT and CDR2 SNEGSKA come from the germline V gene (reference sequence). The CDR3 totals 16 residues. The V gene end was trimmed by 4 bases and the J gene end by 4 bases; junction bases not matched to a gene: 10. The DNA for the CDR3 is TGCAGTGCTACCAGGACTAGCGGGGAAATCCCAGAGACCCAGTACTTC. Translation: CSATRTSGEIPETQYF.

In its sample, this clonotype was seen many times. The chain joins TRBV7-2 to TRBJ2-3, with 7 bases identical to TRBD2. The CDR3 spans 15 residues. Germline CDR1 reads SGHTA; CDR2 reads FQGNSA. Trimming cost V 3 bases and J 1 base; bases outside gene matches: 4. The chain's CDR3 is CASSLAGVGTDTQYF. CDR3 DNA: TGTGCCAGCAGCTTGGCGGGGGTGGGCACAGATACGCAGTATTTT.

This clonotype occurred many times. The rearrangement links TRBV10-3 to TRBJ1-4; D gene unclear. This CDR3 has 15 residues. V was cut by 11 bases and J by 3 bases, with 19 bases left in between. Germline V lookup: CDR1 ENHRY, CDR2 SYGVKD. The CDR3 loop reads CAAGNSLRSNEKLFF. As DNA, the CDR3 is TGTGCCGCTGGGAACAGCCTACGATCTAATGAAAAACTGTTTTTT.

V and J are TRBV20-1 and TRBJ1-5; a weak D match, TRBD1 (6 bases). The CDR3 is made up of 13 amino acids. Germline V CDR1 and CDR2: DFQATT, SNEGSKA (reference sequence). V lost 5 bases to trimming and J lost 3 bases, with 11 bases between them. The CDR3 region is CSAGGRYNQPQHF. For the CDR3, the DNA is TGCAGTGCTGGGGGGCGGTACAATCAGCCCCAGCATTTT.

This clonotype was seen many times. The chain is built from TRBV5-1 and TRBJ1-1, with no clear D. The CDR3 has 11 amino acids. V was pared by 2 bases and J by 2 bases, with 1 base between. Germline assignment: CDR1 SGHRS and CDR2 YFSETQ. The CDR3 here is CASSFNTEAFF. For the CDR3, the DNA is TGCGCCAGCAGCTTTAACACTGAAGCTTTCTTT. Combining the CDR3 with reference TRBV5-1 and TRBJ1-1 gives the whole variable domain KAGVTQTPRYLIKTRGQQVTLSCSPISGHRSVSWYQQTPGQGLQFLFEYFSETQRNKGNFPGRFSGRQFSNSRSEMNVSTLELGDSALYLCASSFNTEAFFGQGTRLTVV.

At least ten counts were recorded for this clonotype. The chain is built from TRBV20-1 and TRBJ2-7, with 9 bases matching TRBD1. Germline V gives CDR1 DFQATT, CDR2 SNEGSKA (reference sequence). With 5 bases clipped from V and 3 bases from J, the junction kept 11 bases outside the gene matches. The CDR3 has 15 amino acids. The CDR3 protein is CSARPTGGKNYEQYF. The CDR3 nucleotides read TGCAGTGCTCGCCCAACAGGGGGCAAAAACTACGAGCAGTACTTC.

This sequence joins TRBV7-3 and TRBJ2-1, with TRBD1 matching 11 bases. This CDR3 is built from 15 residues. Germline V gene lookup returns CDR1 SGHTA and CDR2 FQGTGA. Trimming at V came to 5 bases and at J to 6 bases, leaving 6 bases not matched to a gene. Written as DNA, the CDR3 is TGTGCCAGCAGCCAGCCCGGGACAGGGGGCAATGAGCAGTTCTTC. Residues: CASSQPGTGGNEQFF.

This clonotype was counted a few times. This rearrangement joins TRBV5-1 to TRBJ1-1; no reliable D call. The CDR3 runs to 14 residues. CDR1 is SGHRS and CDR2 is YFSETQ in the germline V gene. The V end lost 5 bases, the J end lost 4 bases, and 15 bases lay between the germline ends. The chain's CDR3 is CASSLLPAVTEAFF. In DNA form, the CDR3 reads TGCGCCAGCAGTCTTCTTCCCGCGGTCACTGAAGCTTTCTTT.

This clonotype was seen ten or more times. The V and J genes are TRBV4-3 and TRBJ2-3; TRBD2 aligns across 7 bases. Germline lookup yields CDR1 LGHNA and CDR2 YSLEER. The CDR3 runs to 16 residues. V gave up 0 bases and J gave up 1 base; unmatched junction bases: 4. The CDR3 protein is CASSQDGRGGTDTQYF. Written as DNA, the CDR3 is TGCGCCAGCAGCCAAGATGGACGGGGGGGCACAGATACGCAGTATTTT.

This clonotype was recorded a few times. V is TRBV6-5 and J is TRBJ1-2; maybe TRBD1 (6 bases). The germline CDR1 and CDR2 sequences are MNHEY and SVGAGI. The CDR3 runs to 12 residues. The V gene lost 6 bases and the J gene lost 7 bases, with 12 bases spanning the gap. CDR3 nucleotide sequence: TGTGCCAGCAGCCGGACAGCTTCTGGCTACACCTTC. This encodes CASSRTASGYTF.

This clonotype was counted many times. The rearrangement links TRBV7-9 to TRBJ2-3; tentatively, D is TRBD2 (5 bases). The CDR3 is 13 amino acids. The germline V gene encodes CDR1 SEHNR and CDR2 FQNEAQ (reference sequence). V dropped 5 bases and J dropped 8 bases, with 14 bases sitting between them. In nucleotides, the CDR3 is TGTGCCAGCAGCATCACTTTCCGGGGTACGCAGTATTTT. Translated, it gives CASSITFRGTQYF.

This clonotype was recorded a few times. The V gene is TRBV27, the J gene TRBJ2-3; 7 bases align to TRBD1. V shed 4 bases, J shed 0 bases, and the junction held 4 bases outside the gene matches. The germline V gene has CDR1 MNHEY and CDR2 SMNVEV (reference sequence). This CDR3 has 15 amino acids. The CDR3 region has the DNA TGTGCCAGCAGTTCTCCAGGGGGAAGCACAGATACGCAGTATTTT. Amino acid sequence: CASSSPGGSTDTQYF.

The chain couples TRBV7-9 to TRBJ2-5; tentatively, D is TRBD1 or TRBD2 (5 bases each). The CDR3 extends over 13 amino acids. The V end lost 2 bases, the J end lost 3 bases, and 7 bases lay between the germline ends. Germline V gene sequence: CDR1 SEHNR, CDR2 FQNEAQ (reference sequence). The CDR3 DNA reads TGTGCCAGCAGCTTAATGGGGGAAGAGACCCAGTACTTC. This gives the protein CASSLMGEETQYF.

The table lists this clonotype with many counts. V is TRBV7-6 and J is TRBJ2-1; the D gene could be TRBD1 or TRBD2 (6 bases each). Germline values: CDR1 SGHVS, CDR2 FNYEAQ. The CDR3 extends over 15 amino acids. V gave up 5 bases and J gave up 1 base, with 12 bases separating them. CDR3 amino acids: CASSPGGGSYNEQFF. DNA of the CDR3: TGTGCCAGCAGCCCAGGAGGGGGGTCCTACAATGAGCAGTTCTTC.

The gene calls are TRBV5-5 and TRBJ2-4; the D is unclear. Germline lookup yields CDR1 SGHKS and CDR2 YYEKEE (reference sequence). The V end was cut by 0 bases, the J end by 0 bases, with 7 bases between. The CDR3 has 15 residues. DNA for the CDR3: TGTGCCAGCAGCTTGGCAGCTGTAGCCAAAAACATTCAGTACTTC. Protein: CASSLAAVAKNIQYF. Supplemented by reference TRBV5-5 and TRBJ2-4, the full variable domain reads DAGVTQSPTHLIKTRGQQVTLRCSPISGHKSVSWYQQVLGQGPQFIFQYYEKEERGRGNFPDRFSARQFPNYSSELNVNALLLGDSALYLCASSLAAVAKNIQYFGAGTRLSVL.

The chain uses TRBV20-1 and TRBJ1-1, with 7 positions matching TRBD1. The length of the CDR3 is 15 residues. Germline trimming cut 4 bases from V and 1 base from J; bases unmatched to any gene: 9. Germline V lookup: CDR1 DFQATT, CDR2 SNEGSKA (reference sequence). CDR3 coding DNA: TGCAGTGCTACCACCCCGACAGGGAGGAACACTGAAGCTTTCTTT. Translated, it gives CSATTPTGRNTEAFF.

V and J are TRBV7-2 and TRBJ2-1; D may match TRBD1 or TRBD2 (6 bases each). Germline loops: CDR1 SGHTA, CDR2 FQGNSA. This CDR3 spans 15 amino acids. V was clipped by 4 bases and J by 4 bases, with 14 bases between them. DNA of the CDR3: TGTGCCAGCAGCTCAATCCCGGGGGCGTACAATGAGCAGTTCTTC. It yields the protein CASSSIPGAYNEQFF.

J is TRBJ1-1 and V is TRBV18, with D perhaps matching TRBD1 (6 bases). V lost 5 bases and J 2 bases, leaving 12 bases between the germline ends. CDR3 length equals 14 residues. Germline CDR1 and CDR2: KGHSH and LQKENI. CDR3 nucleotide sequence: TGTGCCAGCTCAGCAGGACAGACAAACACTGAAGCTTTCTTT. This encodes CASSAGQTNTEAFF.